Below, one TCR beta chain is given with its context. Its antigen is unidentified. This sample stems from a study of T cell responses to AZD1222 COVID-19 vaccine. Study-level points and caveats: When two AZD1222 doses had been given, Spike-specific TCR breadth and depth rose. In a largely white British group with more females than males, clonal diversity was possibly underestimated.

Here immunoSEQ multiplex PCR was the method, and the copy in TCRdb shows in-frame clones only, minus some. The sample yields around 160,000 clones, about 91% seen once. CDR1 and CDR2 from the germline V gene are LNHDA and SQIVND (reference sequence). The CDR3 runs to 15 residues. Trimming took 0 bases from V and 5 from J, leaving 13 bases between them. The chain is built from TRBV19 and TRBJ1-2, with D possibly matching TRBD1 (5 bases). The material was peripheral blood, obtained on day 0 of AZD1222 vaccination. This TCR was sampled from an adult in good health. CDR3 amino acids: CASSIDTGGAYGYTF. CDR3 DNA sequence: TGTGCCAGTAGTATAGACACAGGCGGGGCGTATGGCTACACCTTC.